This T cell receptor beta chain was recorded in a study of OX40 agonist ivuxolimab in advanced cancers. Study results and limitations: In the 0.1 to 3.0 mg/kg range, CD4+ and CD8+ blood T cells had expanded clonally by week 6.

The germline CDR1 and CDR2 sequences are MDHEN and SYDVKM. Trimming pared 2 bases from V and 0 bases from J, leaving 1 base between. There are 12 residues in the CDR3. Systemic immunosuppression or a history of autoimmune disease excluded patients. Remarks on this clone: Its specificity is not known.

The protocol was immunoSEQ multiplex PCR, while the TCRdb copy is restricted to in-frame clones and leaves out a portion. The sample records tens of thousands of clones, 88% being singletons. This clonotype was obtained from an adult with an advanced solid tumor such as melanoma, head and neck, liver or kidney cancer. The rearrangement links TRBV28 to TRBJ1-2, with D unresolved. The material sequenced was CD4+ or CD8+ T cells sorted from blood, taken in a trial of the OX40 agonist ivuxolimab. CDR3 in amino acids: CASSLTNYGYTF. CDR3 DNA: TGTGCCAGCAGTTTAACTAACTATGGCTACACCTTC.